The 8 T cell receptor beta chains in this list originate from one sample, sequenced in a study of early T cells in non-severe SARS-CoV-2 infection. TCRdb used MiXCR to reprocess the 5' RACE reads, holding one entry per CDR3 protein. The table has 25,000 to 30,000 distinct CDR3 sequences, about 4.2% seen once. Material: whole blood. These receptors were obtained from an adult who was a healthcare worker with PCR-confirmed SARS-CoV-2 infection or an uninfected control (not recorded which).

This clonotype is medium-sized (0.01 to 0.1%). The chain is built from TRBV11-2 and TRBJ2-1; D perhaps matches TRBD2 (6 bases). The germline V and J ends were trimmed by 4 bases and 15 bases, with 28 bases remaining between them. Germline values: CDR1 SGHAT, CDR2 FQNNGV. The CDR3 length is 16 residues. CDR3: CASSSTSGVGAVDRFF. As DNA, the CDR3 is TGTGCCAGCAGCTCAACTTCGGGGGTGGGAGCTGTGGATCGGTTCTTC. The variable domain in full, with the rest retrieved from reference TRBV11-2 and TRBJ2-1, is EAGVAQSPRYKIIEKRQSVAFWCNPISGHATLYWYQQILGQGPKLLIQFQNNGVVDDSQLPKDRFSAERLKGVDSTLKIQPAKLEDSAVYLCASSSTSGVGAVDRFFGPGTRLTVL.

This clonotype was detected many times. The chain links TRBV3-2 to TRBJ1-2; the table's D call, TRBD1, was not checked against the DNA. TRBV3-2 is an annotated pseudogene. There are 15 residues in the CDR3. The CDR3 here is CASSHVQGTNYGYTF. In nucleotides, the CDR3 is TGTGCCAGCAGCCACGTACAGGGAACTAACTATGGCTACACCTTC.

This clonotype has at least ten counts. The chain links TRBV12-3 or TRBV12-4 to TRBJ2-2, with TRBD1 identical over 9 bases. Losses at the gene ends were 4 bases for V and 3 bases for J; bases not matched to a gene: 9. CDR3 length: 17 residues. The CDR3 nucleotides are TGTGCCAGCAGTTCTTCTGTTGGGACAGGGTACACCGGGGAGCTGTTTTTT. It specifies CASSSSVGTGYTGELFF.

Worth noting for this clonotype: A much larger clone differs by one base, so this may be a read error. This chain connects TRBV12-3 or TRBV12-4 to TRBJ2-3; D gene unclear. This CDR3 has 11 amino acids. CDR3: CVSTATDTQYF. The CDR3 nucleotides read TGTGTCAGCACGGCCACAGATACGCAGTATTTT.

This clonotype was counted at least ten times. V is TRBV10-3 and J is TRBJ2-7; D call uncertain. CDR3 length equals 14 residues. Germline V lookup: CDR1 ENHRY, CDR2 SYGVKD. Trimming stripped 0 bases from V and 0 bases from J, with 6 bases between. The CDR3 coding sequence is TGTGCCATCAGTGAGTCCCCAAGCTCCTACGAGCAGTACTTC. This gives the protein CAISESPSSYEQYF.

This clonotype was recorded many times. The chain has TRBV3-1 and TRBJ2-3; D assignment may be TRBD1 or TRBD2 (6 bases each). There are 14 residues in the CDR3. V lost 6 bases to trimming and J lost 0 bases, with 10 bases between them. Germline lookup yields CDR1 LGHDT and CDR2 YNNKEL (reference sequence). The CDR3, as DNA: TGTGCCAGCAGTAGGGGGGAGAGCACAGATACGCAGTATTTT. It codes for CASSRGESTDTQYF.

At least ten counts were recorded for this clonotype. The genes are TRBV3-1 and TRBJ2-7; 14 bases are shared with TRBD2. With 4 bases clipped from V and 3 bases from J, the junction kept 2 bases outside the gene matches. Germline V gene sequence: CDR1 LGHDT, CDR2 YNNKEL (reference sequence). The CDR3 extends over 15 amino acids. The CDR3 protein is CASSRGTSGSYEQYF. CDR3 bases: TGTGCCAGCAGCCGCGGGACTAGCGGGAGCTACGAGCAGTACTTC.

The chain employs TRBV11-2 and TRBJ2-7; possibly TRBD1 for D (5 bases). V was shortened by 2 bases and J by 3 bases, with 8 bases between the two germline ends. The CDR3 loop spans 13 amino acids. The V gene's germline CDR1 is SGHAT and CDR2 FQNNGV. CDR3 amino acids: CASSLPGHYEQYF. In DNA form, the CDR3 reads TGTGCCAGCAGCTTACCAGGGCACTACGAGCAGTACTTC.